This T cell receptor beta chain was sequenced during a study of T cell clones after liver transplantation (dated by TCRdb to between 2018 and 2021). In terms of the full investigation: The samples were obtained from ITN030ST, a randomized trial that attempted immunosuppression withdrawal within 2 years after liver transplantation. To count as tolerant, a recipient had to stay completely off immunosuppression for at least one year without liver enzymes climbing beyond twice the upper limit of normal. The studied cohort comprised 8 liver transplant recipients, 3 classified as tolerant and 5 as non-tolerant. Donor-reactive T cell clones were identified using TCRbeta sequencing after a pre-transplant mixed lymphocyte reaction and were then followed in post-transplant blood. Of the eight recipients, a few were HCV-positive, while the remaining recipients had been transplanted for non-autoimmune, non-viral indications. Third party-reactive TCRbeta sequences were also identified from pre-transplant MLRs to serve as an antigen-independent comparator for donor-reactive sequences. Blood samples were collected pre-transplant, then pre-randomization ahead of withdrawal, and finally post-randomization once withdrawal had either been completed or failed. Subjects received no induction therapy and standard immunosuppression until randomization at 12-24 months post-transplant.

Points the paper makes about the study in general: Low numbers of available donor cells limited the measurable donor-reactive repertoire in a couple of subjects. In 5 of 8 subjects, regardless of tolerance or HCV status, circulating donor-reactive CD4 TCRbeta sequences dropped significantly post-transplant. Because of small, heterogeneous patient numbers and non-standardized post-transplant time points, the conclusions were only preliminary. When repertoire turnover was accounted for, significantly reduced detection of donor-reactive sequences was found in 7 of 8 subjects for CD4 and in 8 of 8 subjects for CD8. Without allograft tissue specimens, donor-reactive T cells may have migrated into the graft rather than being deleted. Donor-reactive sequences declined more than third party-reactive ones, suggesting partial antigen-specific deletion unrelated to withdrawal success.

In the paper's terms, the time point label means: pre-transplant. Unstimulated PBMCs, after thawing, were stained for CD3, CD4 and CD8 and then FACS-sorted into CD3+CD4+ and CD3+CD8+ populations. Each of the 8 studied subjects was randomized to immunosuppression withdrawal. The Qiagen DNeasy Blood and Tissue Kit was used to isolate genomic DNA. High-throughput TCRbeta CDR3 sequencing of frozen genomic DNA was performed by immunoSEQ, with PCR amplification, mapping, bias correction and internal controls included. In the source study's methods: Productive rearrangements were retained, and unique TCRbeta sequences were defined by the CDR3 nucleotide sequence together with the V and J gene. For a sequence to be called donor-reactive, it needed a frequency of at least 0.01% and at least 5-fold expansion in CFSE-low cells compared with unstimulated pre-transplant cells. To ensure at least 90% detection power, minimum frequency thresholds were set for each subject based on that subject's lowest-template unstimulated sample. Repertoire turnover was measured by Jensen-Shannon divergence between the top 1000 TCRbeta sequences post- and pre-transplant. Two-sided Fisher's exact tests were used to test for changes in the detection of donor-reactive sequences. This is the immuneACCESS table as TCRdb keeps it, with only in-frame sequences that have V and J called. A part of the clones is gone; compared with another copy, unresolved V genes explain less than half, and the rest is unexplained. That table supplies the V and J calls and clone size; D and trimming were determined from the DNA. Within this sample are some 70,000 clones, with more than 90% of them counted one time only. Clones ranked in the top ten supply roughly 2.5% of the sample.

A word on this clone: The antigen it recognizes is unknown. No qualities accompany the bases; no much larger clone lies one base away.

The sequence was obtained from a human donor who received a liver transplant. The material sequenced was CD4+ T cells from blood, taken before liver transplant.

The sequence in DNA is TGTGCCAGCAGCCCCACAGGGCAGGAGGCCAAAAACATTCAGTACTTC. Its translation is CASSPTGQEAKNIQYF. The chain links TRBV11-1 with TRBJ2-4, with a weak D call of TRBD1 (6 bases match). Per the germline V gene (reference sequence), SGHAT is the CDR1 and FQDESV is the CDR2. V is shortened by 5 bases, J by 1 base, and the region joining them spans 15 bases. Spanning cysteine to phenylalanine, the CDR3 consists of 16 amino acids. The only DNA kept is the CDR3, 48 bases in frame from the first base.